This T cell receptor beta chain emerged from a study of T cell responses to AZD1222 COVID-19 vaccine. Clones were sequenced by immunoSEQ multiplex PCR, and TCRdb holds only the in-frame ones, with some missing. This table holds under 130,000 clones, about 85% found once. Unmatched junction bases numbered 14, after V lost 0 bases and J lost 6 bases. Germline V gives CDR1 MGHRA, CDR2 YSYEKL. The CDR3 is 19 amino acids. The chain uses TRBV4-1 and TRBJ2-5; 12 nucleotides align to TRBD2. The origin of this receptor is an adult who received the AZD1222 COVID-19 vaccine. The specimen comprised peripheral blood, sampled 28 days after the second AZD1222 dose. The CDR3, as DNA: TGCGCCAGCAGCCAAGAGGGGAAACTAGCGGGAGGTTGGGGGAAGACCCAGTACTTC. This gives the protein CASSQEGKLAGGWGKTQYF.